The entry below gives a single TCR beta chain sequence along with its context. Authors' data handling: Estimation of nucleated cell counts was performed using reference gene primer amplification. Sequenced by immunoSEQ multiplex PCR; TCRdb stores in-frame clones only, minus some. V and J calls and clone size are those listed in that table; D and trimming were worked out from the DNA. This table has about 200,000 clones, about 86% appearing once. The data were taken from a study of blood T cell repertoires in COVID-19. In the study overall: Acute and convalescent COVID-19 samples came from the United States, Italy and Spain. Sources were T cells, B-cell-depleted T cells, or PBMCs; the material itself was cDNA or gDNA.

V shed 1 base, J shed 1 base, and the junction held 16 bases outside the gene matches. Germline assignment: CDR1 LGHNA and CDR2 YNFKEQ. The CDR3 is 20 residues long. The sequenced sample consisted of peripheral blood. The genes are TRBV4-2 and TRBJ2-7; 10 bases are shared with TRBD2. This sequence originates from a woman aged 45-59 years with acute or convalescent COVID-19. Here the CDR3 DNA reads TGTGCCAGCAGCCAAGTCTTCCAGCGGGAGGGCCATCTGGTTTCCTACGAGCAGTACTTC. This gives the protein CASSQVFQREGHLVSYEQYF.